This T cell receptor beta chain originates from a study of response to subunit inactivated influenza vaccine (dated by TCRdb to the late 2010s). At the level of the whole study: Deep quantitative T cell receptor repertoire profiling was used in the study to track responses to a trivalent subunit inactivated influenza vaccine.

Points the paper makes about the study in general: The authors proposed that each seasonal influenza vaccination may bring in only a limited number of new T cells.

The CDR3 numbers 14 residues from cysteine through phenylalanine. Solely the CDR3 DNA is kept, with 42 bases framed from the first base. Based on the germline V gene, the CDR1 and CDR2 sequences are SGHVS and FNYEAQ. Relative to germline, V is 1 base shorter and J is 2 bases shorter, with 8 bases between their ends. The method was RT-PCR. Sequencing took place on an Illumina HiSeq 2500. TCRdb cleaned the public reads at Q25 with fastp, built clones with MiXCR and kept in-frame beta chains. Each CDR3 protein appears once, grouped with its most common genes and DNA. For this sample the table gives about 570,000 distinct CDR3 sequences, of which about 11% were detected only once. The biggest ten clones account for roughly a tenth of the sample. This clonotype was recorded many times. Its recognized antigen is unknown. One base away there is no much larger clone; base qualities are not given.

The TCR sequence derives from a man aged 45-65 years who received an inactivated influenza vaccine. Donor details come from another sample of the same person, matched by shared clones. Recombination connected TRBV7-6 to TRBJ2-5, with the D gene not clear enough to name. The material was PBMCs from blood, obtained on the day of vaccination. The sequence in DNA is TGTGCCAGCAGCTTAGGTTCTATTCAAGAGACCCAGTACTTC. This translates into CASSLGSIQETQYF. This CDR3, with the reference TRBV7-6 and TRBJ2-5 proteins standing in past its ends, gives the full variable domain GAGVSQSPRYKVTKRGQDVALRCDPISGHVSLYWYRQALGQGPEFLTYFNYEAQQDKSGLPNDRFSAERPEGSISTLTIQRTEQRDSAMYRCASSLGSIQETQYFGPGTRLLVL.